The T cell receptor beta chain under discussion was sequenced for a study of blood T cell repertoires in COVID-19. The overall study: Donors in the United States, Italy and Spain gave samples during acute or convalescent COVID-19. T cells, B-cell-depleted T cells, or PBMCs supplied cDNA or gDNA.

Profiling relied on immunoSEQ multiplex PCR, and the TCRdb table lists in-frame clones only, not all of them. The sample has approximately 440,000 clones; roughly 91% are singletons. The CDR3 loop spans 19 amino acids. Germline CDR1 is LGHDT and CDR2 is YNNKEL (reference sequence). The ends lost 3 bases at V and 0 bases at J; junction bases unmatched: 10. The V and J genes are TRBV3-1 (or the pseudogene TRBV3-2) and TRBJ2-6; 8 bases map to TRBD2. Sequenced sample: PBMCs or T cells enriched from blood (not recorded which). The sequence derives from a man younger than 35 who had recovered from COVID-19. The CDR3 is CASSHTSGSLFSGANVLTF. The CDR3 coding sequence is TGTGCCAGCAGCCACACTAGCGGATCTCTATTCTCTGGGGCCAACGTCCTGACTTTC.